Presented here are 5 T cell receptor beta chains from one specimen sequenced in a study of graft-versus-host responses after intestinal transplantation. Using immunoSEQ multiplex PCR, the repertoire was profiled, and TCRdb retains in-frame clones only, with some absent. Of 80,000 or so clones detected, about nine tenths appear once; the ten largest clones hold approximately 0.7%. The starting material was PBMCs, obtained 98 days after intestinal transplantation. Receptors originate from a human patient who received an intestinal transplant, so some T cells may come from the graft donor.

The chain has TRBV4-1 and TRBJ1-2; D uncertain. Trimming took 0 bases from V and 8 from J, leaving 25 bases between them. Germline values: CDR1 MGHRA, CDR2 YSYEKL. The CDR3 is made up of 18 amino acids. As DNA, the CDR3 is TGCGCCAGCAGCCAAGAAATACCCCCGACCACTCCCGGTCTCGGCTACACCTTC. Its translation is CASSQEIPPTTPGLGYTF.

The J gene is TRBJ2-6, the V gene TRBV5-1; 8 nucleotides align to TRBD1. V shed 0 bases, J shed 3 bases, and the junction held 5 bases outside the gene matches. The CDR3 is made up of 17 amino acids. Germline values: CDR1 SGHRS, CDR2 YFSETQ. The DNA for the CDR3 is TGCGCCAGCAGCTTGGAGCAGGGGGCTATTGGGGCCAACGTCCTGACTTTC. Encoded protein: CASSLEQGAIGANVLTF.

This rearrangement joins TRBV19 to TRBJ2-3, with D unresolved. The length of the CDR3 is 16 residues. The V gene's germline CDR1 is LNHDA and CDR2 SQIVND (reference sequence). The V and J ends lost 3 bases and 0 bases respectively, with 13 bases between them. The DNA for the CDR3 is TGTGCCAGTAGTATCTTTGTAGGGTCTAGCACAGATACGCAGTATTTT. Translation: CASSIFVGSSTDTQYF.

This clone was detected once. This rearrangement joins TRBV11-2 to TRBJ2-3, with TRBD2 matching 13 bases. With 5 bases clipped from V and 4 bases from J, the junction kept 3 bases outside the gene matches. This CDR3 is built from 15 residues. Germline V CDR1 and CDR2: SGHAT, FQNNGV. For the CDR3, the DNA is TGTGCCAGCAGCATAACTAGCGGGAGGGCAGATACGCAGTATTTT. Residues: CASSITSGRADTQYF.

The rearrangement links TRBV4-2 to TRBJ2-3; no reliable D call. Germline V gene data show CDR1 as LGHNA and CDR2 as YNFKEQ. This CDR3 has 13 amino acids. The V and J ends lost 0 bases and 0 bases respectively, with 1 base between them. The DNA of the CDR3 is TGTGCCAGCAGCCAAGATAGCACAGATACGCAGTATTTT. It specifies CASSQDSTDTQYF.